This TCR beta chain was recovered during a study of CD8 T cells in Susac syndrome. RNA amounts of about 0.45 to 1 ug underwent reverse transcription with random hexamers. TCRdb independently ran MiXCR on the immunoSEQ multiplex PCR reads; one entry per CDR3 protein. Of about 200,000 distinct CDR3 sequences in the sample, 85% to 95% were seen once. The CDR3 length is 15 residues. The germline gives CDR1 MGHRA, CDR2 YSYEKL. V was pared by 4 bases and J by 0 bases, with 11 bases between. The receptor was isolated from a human donor in good health. The specimen sequenced was CD4+ T cells from PBMCs. The chain employs TRBV4-1 and TRBJ2-3; D uncertain. The CDR3 is CASSPLRSSTDTQYF. In nucleotides, the CDR3 is TGCGCCAGCAGCCCATTACGAAGTAGCACAGATACGCAGTATTTT.